Sequencing of this T cell receptor (beta chain) was carried out in a study of cytomegalovirus exposure and HLA in healthy donors. Looking at the study overall: One earlier analysis, a look at about 179 million T cells, found 100 million to 130 million unique TCR beta sequences.

Study observations and caveats: Previous analysis showed most TCR beta V segments were productive about 90% or about 30% of the time. Sequencing likely produced, as an artifact, a cluster of highly shared sequence variants.

Per the germline V gene, CDR1 is SGHNT and CDR2 is YENEEA. V shed 5 bases and J 5 bases; nucleotides not matched to a gene: 5. The CDR3 contains 15 residues. PCR primers comprised 60 Vbeta and 13 Jbeta primers. Clones were read by immunoSEQ multiplex PCR, and TCRdb kept only the in-frame ones, dropping some. This table has around 100,000 clones, around three quarters appearing once. Regarding this clone: Its antigen is undetermined.

The receptor was derived from a man aged 50-59 years in good health and CMV-seropositive. V is TRBV11-3 and J is TRBJ2-1; 11 bases map to TRBD1. The specimen sequenced was PBMCs. In nucleotides, the CDR3 is TGTGCCAGCAGCCAAGGACAGGGGGCCGACAATGAGCAGTTCTTC. This gives the protein CASSQGQGADNEQFF.